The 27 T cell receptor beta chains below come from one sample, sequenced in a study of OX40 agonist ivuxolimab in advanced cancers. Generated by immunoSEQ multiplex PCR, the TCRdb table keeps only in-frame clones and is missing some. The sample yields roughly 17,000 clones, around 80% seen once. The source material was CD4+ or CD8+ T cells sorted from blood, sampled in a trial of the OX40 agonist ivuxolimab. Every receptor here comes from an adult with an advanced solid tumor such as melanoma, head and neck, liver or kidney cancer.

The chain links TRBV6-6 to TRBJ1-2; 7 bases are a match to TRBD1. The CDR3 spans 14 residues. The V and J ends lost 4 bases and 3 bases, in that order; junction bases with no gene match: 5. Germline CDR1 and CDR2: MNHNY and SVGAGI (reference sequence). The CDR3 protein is CASSSAQGDYGYTF. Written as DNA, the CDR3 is TGTGCCAGCAGTTCAGCGCAGGGGGACTATGGCTACACCTTC.

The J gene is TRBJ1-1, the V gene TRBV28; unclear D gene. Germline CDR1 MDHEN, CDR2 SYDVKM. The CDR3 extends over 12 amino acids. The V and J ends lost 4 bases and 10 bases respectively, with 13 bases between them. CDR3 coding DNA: TGTGCCAGCAGTTCCCCGGGCCTAGGAGCTTTCTTT. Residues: CASSSPGLGAFF.

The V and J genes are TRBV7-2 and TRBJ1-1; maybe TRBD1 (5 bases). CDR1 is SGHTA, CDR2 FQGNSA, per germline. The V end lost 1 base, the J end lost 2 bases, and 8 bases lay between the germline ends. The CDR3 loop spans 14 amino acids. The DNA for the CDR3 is TGTGCCAGCAGCTTAGAAGGGGTTAACACTGAAGCTTTCTTT. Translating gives CASSLEGVNTEAFF.

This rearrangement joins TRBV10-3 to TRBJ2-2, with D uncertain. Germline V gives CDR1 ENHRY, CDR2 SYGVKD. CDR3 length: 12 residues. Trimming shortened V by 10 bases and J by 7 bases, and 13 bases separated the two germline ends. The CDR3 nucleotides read TGTGCCACCGCTTTGAGCGTCGGGGAGCTGTTTTTT. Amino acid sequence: CATALSVGELFF.

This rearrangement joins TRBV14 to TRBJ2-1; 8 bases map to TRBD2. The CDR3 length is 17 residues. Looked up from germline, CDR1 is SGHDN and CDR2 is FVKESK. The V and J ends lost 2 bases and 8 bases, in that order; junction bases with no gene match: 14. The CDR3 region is CASSQFGGEFLYDEQFF. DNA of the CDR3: TGTGCCAGCAGCCAATTCGGGGGGGAATTTTTGTACGATGAGCAGTTCTTC.

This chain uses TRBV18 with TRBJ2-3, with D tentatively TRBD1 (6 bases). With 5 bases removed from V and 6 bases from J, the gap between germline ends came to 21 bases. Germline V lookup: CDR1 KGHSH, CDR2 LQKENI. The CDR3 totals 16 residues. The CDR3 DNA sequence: TGTGCCAGCTCATCGACAGGACTCCCCGGTGGGGATACGCAGTATTTT. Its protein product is CASSSTGLPGGDTQYF.

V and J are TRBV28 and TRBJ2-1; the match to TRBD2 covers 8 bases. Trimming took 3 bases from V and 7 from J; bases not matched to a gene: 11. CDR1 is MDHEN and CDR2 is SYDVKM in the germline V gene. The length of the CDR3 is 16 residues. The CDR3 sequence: CASSFVAGGLRNEQFF. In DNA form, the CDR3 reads TGTGCCAGCAGTTTTGTCGCGGGAGGCTTACGGAATGAGCAGTTCTTC. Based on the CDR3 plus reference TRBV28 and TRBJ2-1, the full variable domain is DVKVTQSSRYLVKRTGEKVFLECVQDMDHENMFWYRQDPGLGLRLIYFSYDVKMKEKGDIPEGYSVSREKKERFSLILESASTNQTSMYLCASSFVAGGLRNEQFFGPGTRLTVL.

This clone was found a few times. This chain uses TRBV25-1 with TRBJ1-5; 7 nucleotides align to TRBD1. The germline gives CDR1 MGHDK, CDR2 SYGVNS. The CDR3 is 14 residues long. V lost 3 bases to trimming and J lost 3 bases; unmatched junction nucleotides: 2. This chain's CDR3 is CASSDRGTNQPQHF. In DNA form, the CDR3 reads TGTGCCAGCAGTGACAGGGGGACCAATCAGCCCCAGCATTTT.

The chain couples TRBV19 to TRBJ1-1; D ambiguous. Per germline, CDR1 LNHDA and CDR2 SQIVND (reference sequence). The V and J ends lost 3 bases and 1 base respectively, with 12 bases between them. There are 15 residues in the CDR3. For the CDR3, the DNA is TGTGCCAGTAGTATTTACCAGGCACCGAACACTGAAGCTTTCTTT. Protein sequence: CASSIYQAPNTEAFF. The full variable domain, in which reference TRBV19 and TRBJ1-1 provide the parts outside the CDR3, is DGGITQSPKYLFRKEGQNVTLSCEQNLNHDAMYWYRQDPGQGLRLIYYSQIVNDFQKGDIAEGYSVSREKKESFPLTVTSAQKNPTAFYLCASSIYQAPNTEAFFGQGTRLTVV.

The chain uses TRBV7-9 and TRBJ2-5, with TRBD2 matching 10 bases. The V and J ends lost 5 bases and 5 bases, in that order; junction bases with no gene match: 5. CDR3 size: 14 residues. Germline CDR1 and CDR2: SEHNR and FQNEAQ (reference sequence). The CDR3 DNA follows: TGTGCCAGCAGCGGACTAGCGGTAGATGAGACCCAGTACTTC. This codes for CASSGLAVDETQYF.

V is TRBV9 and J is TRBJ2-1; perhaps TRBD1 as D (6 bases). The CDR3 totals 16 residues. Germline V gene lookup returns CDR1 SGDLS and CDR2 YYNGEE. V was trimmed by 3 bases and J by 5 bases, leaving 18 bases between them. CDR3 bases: TGTGCCAGCAGCGCCCTACAGGGTGCGGTGGACAATGAGCAGTTCTTC. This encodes CASSALQGAVDNEQFF.

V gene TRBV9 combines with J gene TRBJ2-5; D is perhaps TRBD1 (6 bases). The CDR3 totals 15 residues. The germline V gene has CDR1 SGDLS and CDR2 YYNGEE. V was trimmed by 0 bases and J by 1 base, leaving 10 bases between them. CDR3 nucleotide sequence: TGTGCCAGCAGCGTAGGAGACAGGACCCAAGAGACCCAGTACTTC. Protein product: CASSVGDRTQETQYF.

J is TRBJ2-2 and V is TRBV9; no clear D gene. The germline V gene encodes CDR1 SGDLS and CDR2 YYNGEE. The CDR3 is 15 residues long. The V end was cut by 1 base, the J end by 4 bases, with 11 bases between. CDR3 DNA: TGTGCCAGCAGCGTACAGCAGAGGTCCACCGGGGAGCTGTTTTTT. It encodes CASSVQQRSTGELFF.

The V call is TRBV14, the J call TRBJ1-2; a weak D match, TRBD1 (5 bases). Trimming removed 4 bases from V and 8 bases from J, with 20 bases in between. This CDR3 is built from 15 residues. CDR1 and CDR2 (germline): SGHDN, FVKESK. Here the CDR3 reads CASSLRGIDRRGYTF. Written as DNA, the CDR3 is TGTGCCAGCAGCCTACGGGGGATTGACCGGCGGGGCTACACCTTC.

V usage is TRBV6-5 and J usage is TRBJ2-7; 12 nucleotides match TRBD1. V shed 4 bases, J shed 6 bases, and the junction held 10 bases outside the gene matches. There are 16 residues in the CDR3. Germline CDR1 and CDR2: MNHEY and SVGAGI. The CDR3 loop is CASSFYPGQGASEQYF. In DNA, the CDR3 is TGTGCCAGCAGTTTCTATCCGGGACAGGGGGCGAGCGAGCAGTACTTC.

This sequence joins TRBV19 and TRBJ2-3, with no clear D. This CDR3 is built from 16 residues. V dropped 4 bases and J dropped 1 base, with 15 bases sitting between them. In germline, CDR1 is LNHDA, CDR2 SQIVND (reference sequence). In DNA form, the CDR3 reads TGTGCCAGTAGTAGCCCAGCCTCTGAGGGCACAGATACGCAGTATTTT. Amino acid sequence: CASSSPASEGTDTQYF.

Here the CDR3 DNA reads TGTGCCAGCAGCTTAGCGGGGCAGGGGGTGAAGACCCAGTACTTC. Residues: CASSLAGQGVKTQYF. This rearrangement joins TRBV7-9 to TRBJ2-5; 7 nucleotides align to TRBD1. V lost 0 bases to trimming and J lost 6 bases; unmatched junction nucleotides: 7. The CDR3 consists of 15 residues. CDR1 and CDR2 from the germline V gene are SEHNR and FQNEAQ (reference sequence). Complete variable domain (other parts from reference TRBV7-9 and TRBJ2-5): DTGVSQNPRHKITKRGQNVTFRCDPISEHNRLYWYRQTLGQGPEFLTYFQNEAQLEKSRLLSDRFSAERPKGSFSTLEIQRTEQGDSAMYLCASSLAGQGVKTQYFGPGTRLLVL.

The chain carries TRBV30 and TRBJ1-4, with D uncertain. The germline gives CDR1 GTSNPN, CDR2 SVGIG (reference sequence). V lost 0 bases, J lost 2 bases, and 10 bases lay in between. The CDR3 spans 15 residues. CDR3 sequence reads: CAWSVLGPTNEKLFF. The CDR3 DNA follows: TGTGCCTGGAGTGTACTAGGGCCCACTAATGAAAAACTGTTTTTT.

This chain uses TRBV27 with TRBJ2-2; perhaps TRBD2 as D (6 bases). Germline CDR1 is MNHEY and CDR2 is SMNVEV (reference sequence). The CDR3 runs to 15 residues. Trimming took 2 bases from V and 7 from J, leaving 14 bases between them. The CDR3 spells CASSLPGTVGGELFF. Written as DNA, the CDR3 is TGTGCCAGCAGTTTACCCGGGACTGTTGGCGGGGAGCTGTTTTTT.

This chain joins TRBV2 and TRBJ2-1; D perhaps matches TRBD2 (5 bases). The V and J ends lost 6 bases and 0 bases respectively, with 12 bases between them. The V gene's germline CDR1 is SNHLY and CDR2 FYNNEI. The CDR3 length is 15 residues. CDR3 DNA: TGTGCCAGCAGGGAAAGAGGGAGCTCCTACAATGAGCAGTTCTTC. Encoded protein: CASRERGSSYNEQFF.

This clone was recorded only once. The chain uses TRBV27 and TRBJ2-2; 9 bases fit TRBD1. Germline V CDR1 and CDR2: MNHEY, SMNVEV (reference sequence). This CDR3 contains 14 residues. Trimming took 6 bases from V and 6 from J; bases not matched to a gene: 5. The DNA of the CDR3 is TGTGCCAGCAGAACAGGGGGCATTGCCGGGGAGCTGTTTTTT. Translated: CASRTGGIAGELFF.

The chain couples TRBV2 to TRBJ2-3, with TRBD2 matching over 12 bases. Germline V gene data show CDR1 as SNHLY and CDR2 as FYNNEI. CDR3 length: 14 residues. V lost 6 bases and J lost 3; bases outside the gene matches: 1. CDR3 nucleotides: TGTGCCAGCAGCGGACTAGCGGGAACAGATACGCAGTATTTT. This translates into CASSGLAGTDTQYF.

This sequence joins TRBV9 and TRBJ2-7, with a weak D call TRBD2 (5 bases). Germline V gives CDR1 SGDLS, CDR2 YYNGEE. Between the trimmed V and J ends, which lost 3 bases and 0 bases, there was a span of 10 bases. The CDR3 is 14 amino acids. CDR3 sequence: CASSAFSGSYEQYF. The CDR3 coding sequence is TGTGCCAGCAGCGCCTTCAGCGGCTCCTACGAGCAGTACTTC.

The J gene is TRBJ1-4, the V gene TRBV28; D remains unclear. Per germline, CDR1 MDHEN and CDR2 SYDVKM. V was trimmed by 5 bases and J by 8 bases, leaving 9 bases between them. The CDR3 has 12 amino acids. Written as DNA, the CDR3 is TGTGCCAGCAGTCCAGTTAGGGAAAAACTGTTTTTT. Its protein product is CASSPVREKLFF. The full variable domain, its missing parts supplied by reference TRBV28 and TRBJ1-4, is DVKVTQSSRYLVKRTGEKVFLECVQDMDHENMFWYRQDPGLGLRLIYFSYDVKMKEKGDIPEGYSVSREKKERFSLILESASTNQTSMYLCASSPVREKLFFGSGTQLSVL.

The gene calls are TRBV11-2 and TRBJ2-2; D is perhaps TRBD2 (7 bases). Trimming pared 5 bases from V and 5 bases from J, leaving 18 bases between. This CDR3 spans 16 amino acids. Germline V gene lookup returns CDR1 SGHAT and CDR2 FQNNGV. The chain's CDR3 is CASSLAGRGRTGELFF. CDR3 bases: TGTGCCAGCAGCCTGGCGGGGCGGGGGCGAACCGGGGAGCTGTTTTTT.

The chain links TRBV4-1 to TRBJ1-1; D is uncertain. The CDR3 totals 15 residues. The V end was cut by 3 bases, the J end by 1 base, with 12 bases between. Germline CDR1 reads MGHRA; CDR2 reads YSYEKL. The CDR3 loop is CASSHSLGGNTEAFF. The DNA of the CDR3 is TGCGCCAGCAGCCACTCGTTGGGAGGGAACACTGAAGCTTTCTTT.

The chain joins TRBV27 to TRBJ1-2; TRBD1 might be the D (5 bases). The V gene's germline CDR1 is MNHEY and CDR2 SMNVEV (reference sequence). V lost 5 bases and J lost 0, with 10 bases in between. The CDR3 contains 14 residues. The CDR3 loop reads CASSTGTANYGYTF. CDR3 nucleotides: TGTGCCAGCAGTACCGGGACGGCTAACTATGGCTACACCTTC.